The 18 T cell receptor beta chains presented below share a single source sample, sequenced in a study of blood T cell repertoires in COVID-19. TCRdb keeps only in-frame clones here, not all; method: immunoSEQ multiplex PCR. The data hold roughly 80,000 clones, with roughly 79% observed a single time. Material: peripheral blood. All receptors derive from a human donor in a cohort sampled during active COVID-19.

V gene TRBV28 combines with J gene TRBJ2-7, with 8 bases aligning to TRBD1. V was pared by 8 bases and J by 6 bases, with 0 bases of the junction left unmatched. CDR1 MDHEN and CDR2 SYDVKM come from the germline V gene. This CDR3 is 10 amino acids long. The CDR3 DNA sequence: TGTGCCAGCGGGACAGGCGAGCAGTACGTC. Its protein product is CASGTGEQYV.

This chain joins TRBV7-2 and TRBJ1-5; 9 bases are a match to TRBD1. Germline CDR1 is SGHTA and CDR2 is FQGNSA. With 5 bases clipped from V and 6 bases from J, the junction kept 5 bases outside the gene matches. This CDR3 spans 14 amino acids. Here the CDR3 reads CASSLTGGGQPQHF. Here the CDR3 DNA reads TGTGCCAGCAGCCTGACAGGGGGTGGTCAGCCCCAGCATTTT.

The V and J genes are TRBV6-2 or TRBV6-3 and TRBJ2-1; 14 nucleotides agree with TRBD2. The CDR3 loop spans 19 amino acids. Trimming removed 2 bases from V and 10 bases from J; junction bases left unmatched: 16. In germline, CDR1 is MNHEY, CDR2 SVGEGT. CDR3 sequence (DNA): TGTGCCAGCAGTTACGCATCTGCGAAGGGACTAGCGGGAGTTAGGGAGCAGTTCTTC. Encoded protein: CASSYASAKGLAGVREQFF.

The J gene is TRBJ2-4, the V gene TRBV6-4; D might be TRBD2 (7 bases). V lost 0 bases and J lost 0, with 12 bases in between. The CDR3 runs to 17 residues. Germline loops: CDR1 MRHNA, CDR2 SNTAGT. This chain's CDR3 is CASSDSGRGLAKNIQYF. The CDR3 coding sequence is TGTGCCAGCAGTGACTCAGGGCGGGGGCTAGCCAAAAACATTCAGTACTTC.

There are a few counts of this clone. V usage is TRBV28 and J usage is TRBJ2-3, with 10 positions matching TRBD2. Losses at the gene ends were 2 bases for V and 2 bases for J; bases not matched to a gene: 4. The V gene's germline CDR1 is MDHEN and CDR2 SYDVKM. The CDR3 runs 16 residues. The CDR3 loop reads CASSLLSGGLTDTQYF. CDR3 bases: TGTGCCAGCAGTTTACTTAGCGGGGGGCTCACAGATACGCAGTATTTT.

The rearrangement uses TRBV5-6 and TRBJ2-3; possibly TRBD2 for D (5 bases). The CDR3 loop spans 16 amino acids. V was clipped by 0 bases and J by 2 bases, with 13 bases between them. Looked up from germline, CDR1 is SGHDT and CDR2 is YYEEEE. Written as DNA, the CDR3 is TGTGCCAGCAGCTTGGGGGCGTCGGGAATCACAGATACGCAGTATTTT. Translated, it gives CASSLGASGITDTQYF.

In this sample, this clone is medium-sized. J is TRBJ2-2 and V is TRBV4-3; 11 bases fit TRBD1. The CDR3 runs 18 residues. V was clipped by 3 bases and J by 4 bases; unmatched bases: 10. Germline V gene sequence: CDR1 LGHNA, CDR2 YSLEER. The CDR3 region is CASSQDGQGAITTGELFF. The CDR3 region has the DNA TGCGCCAGCAGCCAGGATGGACAGGGGGCGATCACCACCGGGGAGCTGTTTTTT.

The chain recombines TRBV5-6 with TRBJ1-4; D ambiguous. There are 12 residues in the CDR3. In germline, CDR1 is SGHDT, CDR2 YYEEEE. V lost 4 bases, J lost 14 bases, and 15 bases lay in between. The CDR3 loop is CASSRTLSGLFF. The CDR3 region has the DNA TGTGCCAGCAGCCGGACGCTTTCGGGGCTGTTTTTT.

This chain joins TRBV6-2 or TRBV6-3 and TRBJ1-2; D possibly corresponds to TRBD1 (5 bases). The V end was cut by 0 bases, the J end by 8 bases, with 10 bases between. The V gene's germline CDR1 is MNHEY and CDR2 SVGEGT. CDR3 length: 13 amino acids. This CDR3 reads CASSYSKGRGYTF. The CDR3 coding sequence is TGTGCCAGCAGTTACTCGAAGGGGCGGGGCTACACCTTC.

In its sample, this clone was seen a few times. CDR3 residues: CASSRDREQETQYF. The CDR3 bases are TGCGCCAGCAGTCGGGACAGGGAGCAAGAGACCCAGTACTTC. This sequence joins TRBV5-1 and TRBJ2-5, with 9 bases lining up with TRBD1. Trimming at V came to 5 bases and at J to 2 bases, leaving 4 bases not matched to a gene. Germline V gene lookup returns CDR1 SGHRS and CDR2 YFSETQ. This CDR3 contains 14 residues. Using reference TRBV5-1 and TRBJ2-5 for the parts outside the CDR3, the full variable domain is KAGVTQTPRYLIKTRGQQVTLSCSPISGHRSVSWYQQTPGQGLQFLFEYFSETQRNKGNFPGRFSGRQFSNSRSEMNVSTLELGDSALYLCASSRDREQETQYFGPGTRLLVL.

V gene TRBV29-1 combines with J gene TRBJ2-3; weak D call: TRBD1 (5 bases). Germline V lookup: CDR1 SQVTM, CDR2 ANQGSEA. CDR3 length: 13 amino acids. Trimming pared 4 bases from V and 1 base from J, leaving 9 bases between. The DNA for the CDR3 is TGCAGCGTTGGTGGGGCCGGCACAGATACGCAGTATTTT. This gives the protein CSVGGAGTDTQYF.

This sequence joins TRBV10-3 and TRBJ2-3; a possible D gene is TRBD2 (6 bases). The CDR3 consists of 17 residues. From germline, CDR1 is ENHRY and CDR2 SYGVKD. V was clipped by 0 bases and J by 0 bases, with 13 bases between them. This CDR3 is CAISESGGGDSTDTQYF. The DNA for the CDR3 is TGTGCCATCAGTGAGTCTGGAGGCGGGGATAGCACAGATACGCAGTATTTT.

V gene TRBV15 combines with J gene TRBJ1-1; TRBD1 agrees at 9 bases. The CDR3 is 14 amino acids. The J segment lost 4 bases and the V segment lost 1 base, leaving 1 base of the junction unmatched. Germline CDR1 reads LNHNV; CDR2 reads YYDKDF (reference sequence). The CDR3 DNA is TGTGCCACCAGCAGAGGACAGGGGGGCACTGAAGCTTTCTTT. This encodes CATSRGQGGTEAFF.

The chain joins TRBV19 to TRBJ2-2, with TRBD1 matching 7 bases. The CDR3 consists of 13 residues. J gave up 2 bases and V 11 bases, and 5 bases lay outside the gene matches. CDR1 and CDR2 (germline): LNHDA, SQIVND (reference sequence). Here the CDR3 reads CACRDSNTGELFF. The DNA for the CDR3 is TGTGCCTGCCGGGACAGCAACACCGGGGAGCTGTTTTTT.

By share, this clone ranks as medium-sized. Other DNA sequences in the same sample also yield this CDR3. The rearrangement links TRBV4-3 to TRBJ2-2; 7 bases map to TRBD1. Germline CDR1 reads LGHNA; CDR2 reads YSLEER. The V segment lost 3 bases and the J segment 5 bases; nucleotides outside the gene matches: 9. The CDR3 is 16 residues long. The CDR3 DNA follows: TGCGCCAGCAGCCATTCCGGAACAGGGGAAACCGGGGAGCTGTTTTTT. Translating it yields CASSHSGTGETGELFF.

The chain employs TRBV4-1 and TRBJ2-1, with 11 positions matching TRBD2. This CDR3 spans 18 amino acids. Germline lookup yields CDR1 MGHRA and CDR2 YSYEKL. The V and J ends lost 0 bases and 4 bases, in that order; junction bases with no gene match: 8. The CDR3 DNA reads TGCGCCAGCAGCCAAGACGGGTTAGCGGGGGGGATTTACAATGAGCAGTTCTTC. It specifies CASSQDGLAGGIYNEQFF.

The CDR3 nucleotides read TGCGCCAGCAGCTTGGGGTGGGGGCAGACAAAAAAAACACCCTACAATGAGCAGTTCTTC. Translating gives CASSLGWGQTKKTPYNEQFF. V gene TRBV5-1 combines with J gene TRBJ2-1; D may be TRBD1 (6 bases). CDR1 SGHRS and CDR2 YFSETQ come from the germline V gene. With 0 bases removed from V and 2 bases from J, the gap between germline ends came to 24 bases. The CDR3 length is 20 residues. Based on the CDR3 plus reference TRBV5-1 and TRBJ2-1, the full variable domain is KAGVTQTPRYLIKTRGQQVTLSCSPISGHRSVSWYQQTPGQGLQFLFEYFSETQRNKGNFPGRFSGRQFSNSRSEMNVSTLELGDSALYLCASSLGWGQTKKTPYNEQFFGPGTRLTVL.

CDR3 coding DNA: TGTGCCACCAGGAGCCGTAACGAGAACACTGAAGCTTTCTTT. Translated, it gives CATRSRNENTEAFF. The chain links TRBV24-1 to TRBJ1-1; no definite D call. This CDR3 contains 14 residues. Trimming removed 7 bases at V and 1 base at J, with 12 bases between. In germline, CDR1 is KGHDR, CDR2 SFDVKD.